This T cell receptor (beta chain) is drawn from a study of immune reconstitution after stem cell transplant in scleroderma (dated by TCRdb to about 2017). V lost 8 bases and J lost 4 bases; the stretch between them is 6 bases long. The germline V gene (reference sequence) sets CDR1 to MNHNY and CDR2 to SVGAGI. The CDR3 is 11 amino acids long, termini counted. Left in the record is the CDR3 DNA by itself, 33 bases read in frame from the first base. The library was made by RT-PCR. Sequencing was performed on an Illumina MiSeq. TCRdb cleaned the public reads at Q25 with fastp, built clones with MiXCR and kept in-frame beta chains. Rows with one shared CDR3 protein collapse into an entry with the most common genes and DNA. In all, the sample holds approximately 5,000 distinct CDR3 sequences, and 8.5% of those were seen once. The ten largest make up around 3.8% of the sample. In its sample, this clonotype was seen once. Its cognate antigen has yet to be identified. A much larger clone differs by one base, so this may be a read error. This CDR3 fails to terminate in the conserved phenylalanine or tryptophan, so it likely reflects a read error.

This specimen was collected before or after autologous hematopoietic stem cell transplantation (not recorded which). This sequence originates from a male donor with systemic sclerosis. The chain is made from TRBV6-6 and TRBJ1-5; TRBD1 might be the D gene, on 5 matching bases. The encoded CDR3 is CASGTNQPQHL. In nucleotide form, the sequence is TGTGCCAGCGGGACGAATCAGCCCCAGCATCTT.